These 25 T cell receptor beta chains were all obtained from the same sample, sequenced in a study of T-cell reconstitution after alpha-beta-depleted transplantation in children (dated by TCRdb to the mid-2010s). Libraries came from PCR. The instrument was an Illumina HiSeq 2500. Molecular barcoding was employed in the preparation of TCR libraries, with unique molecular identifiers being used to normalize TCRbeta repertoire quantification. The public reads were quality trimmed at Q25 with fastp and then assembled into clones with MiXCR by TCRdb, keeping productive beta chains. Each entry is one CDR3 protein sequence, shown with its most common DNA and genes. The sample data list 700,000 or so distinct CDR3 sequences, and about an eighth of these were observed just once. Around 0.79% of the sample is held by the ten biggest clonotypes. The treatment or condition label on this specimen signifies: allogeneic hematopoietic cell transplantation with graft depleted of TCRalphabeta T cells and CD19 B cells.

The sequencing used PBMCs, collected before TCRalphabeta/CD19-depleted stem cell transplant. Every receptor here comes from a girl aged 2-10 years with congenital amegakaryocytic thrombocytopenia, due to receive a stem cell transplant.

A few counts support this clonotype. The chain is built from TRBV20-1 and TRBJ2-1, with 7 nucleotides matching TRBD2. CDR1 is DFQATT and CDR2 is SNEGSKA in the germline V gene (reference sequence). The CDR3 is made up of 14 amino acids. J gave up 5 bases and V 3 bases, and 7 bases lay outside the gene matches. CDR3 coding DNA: TGCAGTGCTAGGGCTAGCGGAGCTAACAATGAGCAGTTCTTC. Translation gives CSARASGANNEQFF.

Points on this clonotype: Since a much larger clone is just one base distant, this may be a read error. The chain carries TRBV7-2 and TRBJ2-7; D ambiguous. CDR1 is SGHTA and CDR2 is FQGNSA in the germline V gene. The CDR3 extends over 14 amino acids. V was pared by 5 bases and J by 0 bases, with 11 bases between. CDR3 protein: CTSSPQRSSYEQYF. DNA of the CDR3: TGTACCAGCAGCCCCCAGAGGAGCTCCTACGAGCAGTACTTC.

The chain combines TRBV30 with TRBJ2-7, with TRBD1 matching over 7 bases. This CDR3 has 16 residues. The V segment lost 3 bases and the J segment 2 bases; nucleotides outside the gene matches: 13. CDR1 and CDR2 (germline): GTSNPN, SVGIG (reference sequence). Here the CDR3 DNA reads TGTGCCTGGAGGTCGAGACAGGGAAAGTCCCCCTACGAGCAGTACTTC. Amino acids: CAWRSRQGKSPYEQYF.

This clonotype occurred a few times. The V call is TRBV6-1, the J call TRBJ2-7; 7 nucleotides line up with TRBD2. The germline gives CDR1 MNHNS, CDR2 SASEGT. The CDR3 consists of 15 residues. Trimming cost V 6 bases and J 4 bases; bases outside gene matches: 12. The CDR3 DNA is TGTGCCAGCAGCGATCGGCGGGGGAATGAGTACGAGCAGTACTTC. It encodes CASSDRRGNEYEQYF.

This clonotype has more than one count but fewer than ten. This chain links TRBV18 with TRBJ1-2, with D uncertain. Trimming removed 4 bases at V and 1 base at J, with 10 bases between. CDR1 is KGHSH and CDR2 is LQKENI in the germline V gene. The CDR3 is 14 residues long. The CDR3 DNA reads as TGTGCCAGCTCACGAGAGGGTTTTAACTATGGCTACACCTTC. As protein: CASSREGFNYGYTF. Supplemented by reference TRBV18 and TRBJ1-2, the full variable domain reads NAGVMQNPRHLVRRRGQEARLRCSPMKGHSHVYWYRQLPEEGLKFMVYLQKENIIDESGMPKERFSAEFPKEGPSILRIQQVVRGDSAAYFCASSREGFNYGYTFGSGTRLTVV.

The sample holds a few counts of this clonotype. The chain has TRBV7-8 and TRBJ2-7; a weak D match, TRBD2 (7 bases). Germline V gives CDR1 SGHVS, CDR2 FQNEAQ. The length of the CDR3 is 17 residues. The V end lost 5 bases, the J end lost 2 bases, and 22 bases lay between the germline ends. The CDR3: CASSPLQGLADPYEQYF. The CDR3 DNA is TGTGCCAGCAGCCCACTACAGGGCCTAGCGGACCCCTACGAGCAGTACTTC.

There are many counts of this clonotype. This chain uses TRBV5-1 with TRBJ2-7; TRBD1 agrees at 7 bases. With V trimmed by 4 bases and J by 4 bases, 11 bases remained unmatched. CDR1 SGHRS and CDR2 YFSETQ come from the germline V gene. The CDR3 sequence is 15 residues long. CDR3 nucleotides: TGCGCCAGCAGCCAAAGACAGGGCCTTCTTTACGAGCAGTACTTC. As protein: CASSQRQGLLYEQYF.

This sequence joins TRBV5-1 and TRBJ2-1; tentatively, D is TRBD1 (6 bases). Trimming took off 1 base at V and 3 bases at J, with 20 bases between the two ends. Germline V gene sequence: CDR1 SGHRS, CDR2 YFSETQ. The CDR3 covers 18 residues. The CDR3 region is CASSLYTTDSRIYNEQFF. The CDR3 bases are TGCGCCAGCAGCTTGTATACAACGGACAGCAGGATCTACAATGAGCAGTTCTTC.

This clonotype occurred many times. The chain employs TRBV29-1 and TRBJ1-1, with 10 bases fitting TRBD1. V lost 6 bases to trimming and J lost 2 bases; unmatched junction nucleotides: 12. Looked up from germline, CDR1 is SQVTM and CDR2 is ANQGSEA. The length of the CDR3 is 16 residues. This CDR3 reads CSVGPAGQGINTEAFF. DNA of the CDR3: TGCAGCGTGGGACCGGCGGGACAGGGGATTAACACTGAAGCTTTCTTT.

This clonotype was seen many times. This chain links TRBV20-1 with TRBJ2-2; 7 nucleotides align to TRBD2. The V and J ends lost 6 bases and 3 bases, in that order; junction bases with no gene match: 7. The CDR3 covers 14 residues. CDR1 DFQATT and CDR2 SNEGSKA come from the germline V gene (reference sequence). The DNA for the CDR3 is TGCAGTGCCCTCGGAGGACTAGACACCGGGGAGCTGTTTTTT. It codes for CSALGGLDTGELFF.

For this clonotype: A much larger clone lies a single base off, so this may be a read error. The CDR3 nucleotides read TGCATCGTTGCCCAACTCGGGGAGACCCAGTACTTC. Translating gives CIVAQLGETQYF. V and J are TRBV29-1 and TRBJ2-5; D is undetermined. This CDR3 is 12 amino acids long. The germline CDR1 and CDR2 sequences are SQVTM and ANQGSEA.

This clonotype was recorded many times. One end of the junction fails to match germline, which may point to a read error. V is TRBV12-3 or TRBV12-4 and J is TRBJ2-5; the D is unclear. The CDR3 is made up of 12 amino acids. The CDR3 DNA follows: TGTGCCAGCAGCTTAGTTTTGGAGACCCAGTACTTC. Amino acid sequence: CASSLVLETQYF.

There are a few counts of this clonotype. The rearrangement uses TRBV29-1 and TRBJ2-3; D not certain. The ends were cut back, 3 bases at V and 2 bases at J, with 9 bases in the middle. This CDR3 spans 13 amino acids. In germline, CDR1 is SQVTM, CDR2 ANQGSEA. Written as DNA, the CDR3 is TGCAGCGTTGACGTCTCTATCACAGATACGCAGTATTTT. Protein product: CSVDVSITDTQYF.

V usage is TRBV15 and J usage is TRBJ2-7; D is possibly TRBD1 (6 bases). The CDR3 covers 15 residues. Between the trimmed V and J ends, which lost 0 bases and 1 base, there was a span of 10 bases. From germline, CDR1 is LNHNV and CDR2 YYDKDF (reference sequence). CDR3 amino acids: CATSRDPTGSYEQYF. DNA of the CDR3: TGTGCCACCAGCAGAGATCCAACAGGGTCCTACGAGCAGTACTTC.

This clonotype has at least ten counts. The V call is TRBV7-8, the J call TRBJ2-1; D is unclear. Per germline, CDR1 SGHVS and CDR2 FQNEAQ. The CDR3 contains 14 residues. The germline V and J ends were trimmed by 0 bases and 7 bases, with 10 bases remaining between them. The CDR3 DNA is TGTGCCAGCAGCTTAGCACCCGTTGGAAATGAGCAGTTCTTC. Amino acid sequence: CASSLAPVGNEQFF.

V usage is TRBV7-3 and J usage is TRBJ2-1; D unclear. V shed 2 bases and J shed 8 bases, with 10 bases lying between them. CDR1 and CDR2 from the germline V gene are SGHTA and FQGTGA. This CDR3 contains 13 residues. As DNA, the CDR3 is TGTGCCAGCAGCTTAGGTAGGGCGGATGAGCAGTTCTTC. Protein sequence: CASSLGRADEQFF. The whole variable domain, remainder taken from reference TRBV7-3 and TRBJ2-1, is GAGVSQTPSNKVTEKGKYVELRCDPISGHTALYWYRQSLGQGPEFLIYFQGTGAADDSGLPNDRFFAVRPEGSVSTLKIQRTERGDSAVYLCASSLGRADEQFFGPGTRLTVL.

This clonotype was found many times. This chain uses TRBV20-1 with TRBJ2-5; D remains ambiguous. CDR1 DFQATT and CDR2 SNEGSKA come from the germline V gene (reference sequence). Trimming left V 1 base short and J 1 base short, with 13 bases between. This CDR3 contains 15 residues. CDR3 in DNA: TGCAGTGCTAGAGGGGTCTGGCCAGCCCAAGAGACCCAGTACTTC. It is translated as CSARGVWPAQETQYF.

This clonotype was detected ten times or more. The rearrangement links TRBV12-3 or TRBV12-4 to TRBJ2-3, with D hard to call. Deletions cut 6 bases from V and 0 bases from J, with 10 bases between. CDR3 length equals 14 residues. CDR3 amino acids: CASRPLTSTDTQYF. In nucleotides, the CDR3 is TGTGCCAGCAGGCCTCTGACTAGCACAGATACGCAGTATTTT.

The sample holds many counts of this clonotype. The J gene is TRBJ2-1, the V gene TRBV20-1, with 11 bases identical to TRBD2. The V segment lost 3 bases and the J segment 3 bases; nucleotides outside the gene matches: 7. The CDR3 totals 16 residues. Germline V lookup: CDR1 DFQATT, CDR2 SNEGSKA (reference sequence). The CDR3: CSASIRLAGLYNEQFF. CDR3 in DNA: TGCAGTGCTAGTATAAGACTAGCGGGACTCTACAATGAGCAGTTCTTC.

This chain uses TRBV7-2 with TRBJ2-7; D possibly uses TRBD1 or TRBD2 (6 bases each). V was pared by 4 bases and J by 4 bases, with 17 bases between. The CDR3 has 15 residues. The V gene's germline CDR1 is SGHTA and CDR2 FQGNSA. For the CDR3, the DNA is TGTGCCAGCAGCTCTGCAAGGGGGGCAAGGTACGAGCAGTACTTC. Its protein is CASSSARGARYEQYF.

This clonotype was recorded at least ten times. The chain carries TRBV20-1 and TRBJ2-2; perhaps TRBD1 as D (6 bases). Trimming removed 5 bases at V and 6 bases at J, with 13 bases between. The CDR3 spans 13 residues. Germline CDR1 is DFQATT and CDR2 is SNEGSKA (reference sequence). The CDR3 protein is CSAGAQGAGELFF. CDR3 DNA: TGCAGTGCTGGAGCACAGGGCGCCGGGGAGCTGTTTTTT.

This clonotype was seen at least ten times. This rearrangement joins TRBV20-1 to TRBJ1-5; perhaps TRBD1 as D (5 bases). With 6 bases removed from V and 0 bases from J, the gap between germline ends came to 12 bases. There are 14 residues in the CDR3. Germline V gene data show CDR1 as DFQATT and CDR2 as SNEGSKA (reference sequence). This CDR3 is CSALQGPSNQPQHF. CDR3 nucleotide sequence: TGCAGTGCACTCCAGGGACCTAGCAATCAGCCCCAGCATTTT.

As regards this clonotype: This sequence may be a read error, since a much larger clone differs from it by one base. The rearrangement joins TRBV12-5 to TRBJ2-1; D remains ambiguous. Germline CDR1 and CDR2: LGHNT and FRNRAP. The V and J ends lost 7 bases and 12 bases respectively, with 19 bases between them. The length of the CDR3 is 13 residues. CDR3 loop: CASESWLVGGQFF. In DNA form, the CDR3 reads TGTGCTAGTGAATCATGGTTAGTAGGCGGGCAGTTCTTC.

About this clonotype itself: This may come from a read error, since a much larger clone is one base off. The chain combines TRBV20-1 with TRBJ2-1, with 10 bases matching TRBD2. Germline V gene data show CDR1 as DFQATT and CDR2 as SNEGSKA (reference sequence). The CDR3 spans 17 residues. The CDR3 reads CCARAASGSRSYNEQFF. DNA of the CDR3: TGCTGTGCTAGAGCGGCTAGCGGGAGTAGGTCCTACAATGAGCAGTTCTTC.

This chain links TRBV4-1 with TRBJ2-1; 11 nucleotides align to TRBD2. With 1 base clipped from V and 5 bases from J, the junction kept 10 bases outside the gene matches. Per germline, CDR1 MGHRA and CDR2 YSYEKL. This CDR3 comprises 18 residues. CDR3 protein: CASSQGPSTTSGNNEQFF. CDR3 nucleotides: TGCGCCAGCAGCCAAGGCCCCTCGACGACTAGCGGGAACAATGAGCAGTTCTTC.